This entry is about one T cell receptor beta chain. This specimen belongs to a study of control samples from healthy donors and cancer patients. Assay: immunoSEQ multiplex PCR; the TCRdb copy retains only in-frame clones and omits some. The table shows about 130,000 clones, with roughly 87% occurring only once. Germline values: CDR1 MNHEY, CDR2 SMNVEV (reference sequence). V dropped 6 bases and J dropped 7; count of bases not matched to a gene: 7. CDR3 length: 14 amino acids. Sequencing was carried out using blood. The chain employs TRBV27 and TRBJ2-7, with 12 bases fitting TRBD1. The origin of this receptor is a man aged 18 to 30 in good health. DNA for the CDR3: TGTGCCAGCAGAGGGACAGGGGGCGCGTGGGAGCAGTACTTC. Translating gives CASRGTGGAWEQYF.